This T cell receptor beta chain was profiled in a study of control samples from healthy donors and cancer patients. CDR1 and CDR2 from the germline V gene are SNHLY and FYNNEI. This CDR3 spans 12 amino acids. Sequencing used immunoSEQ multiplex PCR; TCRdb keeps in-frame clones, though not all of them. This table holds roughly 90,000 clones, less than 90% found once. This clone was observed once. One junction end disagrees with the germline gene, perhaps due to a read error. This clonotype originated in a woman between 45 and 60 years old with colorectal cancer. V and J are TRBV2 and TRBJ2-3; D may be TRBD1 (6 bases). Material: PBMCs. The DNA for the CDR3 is TGTGCCAGCAGGGTGGACAGTGCTTTAATGGATTTT. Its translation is CASRVDSALMDF.